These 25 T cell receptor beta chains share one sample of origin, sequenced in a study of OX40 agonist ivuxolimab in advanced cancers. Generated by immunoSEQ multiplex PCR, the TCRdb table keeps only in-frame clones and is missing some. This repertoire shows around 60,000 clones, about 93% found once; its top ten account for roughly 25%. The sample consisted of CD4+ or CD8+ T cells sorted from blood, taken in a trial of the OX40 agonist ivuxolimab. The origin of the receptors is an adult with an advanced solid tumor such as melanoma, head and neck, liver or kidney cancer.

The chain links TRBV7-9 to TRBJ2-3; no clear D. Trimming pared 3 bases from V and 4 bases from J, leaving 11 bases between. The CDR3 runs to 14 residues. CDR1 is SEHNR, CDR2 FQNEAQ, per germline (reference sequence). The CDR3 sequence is CASSFSLSPDTQYF. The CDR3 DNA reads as TGTGCCAGCAGCTTTAGCCTCTCCCCAGATACGCAGTATTTT.

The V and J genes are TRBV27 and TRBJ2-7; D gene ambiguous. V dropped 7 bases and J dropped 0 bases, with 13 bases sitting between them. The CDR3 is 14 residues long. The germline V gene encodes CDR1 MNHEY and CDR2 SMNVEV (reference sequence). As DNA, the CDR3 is TGTGCCAGCACCCCCTTATTAGGCTCCTACGAGCAGTACTTC. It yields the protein CASTPLLGSYEQYF.

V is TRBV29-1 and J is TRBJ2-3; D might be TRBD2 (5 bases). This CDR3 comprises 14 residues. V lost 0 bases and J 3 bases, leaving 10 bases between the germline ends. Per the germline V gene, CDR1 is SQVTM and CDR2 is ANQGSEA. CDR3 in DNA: TGCAGCGTTGAAGATGGGGAGAGTACAGATACGCAGTATTTT. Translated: CSVEDGESTDTQYF.

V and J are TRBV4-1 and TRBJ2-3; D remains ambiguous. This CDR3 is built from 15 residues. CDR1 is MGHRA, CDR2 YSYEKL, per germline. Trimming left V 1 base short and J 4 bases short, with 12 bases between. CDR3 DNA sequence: TGCGCCAGCAGCCAAGGGGCGTTTGGGGCAGATACGCAGTATTTT. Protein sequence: CASSQGAFGADTQYF.

The CDR3 here is CASSHSIPRDKNNEQFF. The CDR3 region has the DNA TGCGCCAGCAGCCATTCAATACCTCGGGACAAGAACAATGAGCAGTTCTTC. This rearrangement joins TRBV4-3 to TRBJ2-1; a weak D match, TRBD1 (6 bases). Germline CDR1 is LGHNA and CDR2 is YSLEER. Trimming cost V 3 bases and J 5 bases, with 20 bases left between them. CDR3 length equals 17 residues.

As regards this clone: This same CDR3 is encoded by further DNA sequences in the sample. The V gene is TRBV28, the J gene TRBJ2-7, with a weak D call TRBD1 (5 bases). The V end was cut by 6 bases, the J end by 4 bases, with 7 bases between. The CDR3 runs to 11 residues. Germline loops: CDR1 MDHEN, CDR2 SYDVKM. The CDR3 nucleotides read TGTGCCAGCAGCACAGGATACGAGCAGTACTTC. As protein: CASSTGYEQYF.

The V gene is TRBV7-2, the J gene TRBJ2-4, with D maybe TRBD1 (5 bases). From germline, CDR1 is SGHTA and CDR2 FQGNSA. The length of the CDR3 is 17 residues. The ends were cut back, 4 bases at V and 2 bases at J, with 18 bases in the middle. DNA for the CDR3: TGTGCCAGCAGCTCCCCTCCCCCAGGGATCTCCAAAAACATTCAGTACTTC. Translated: CASSSPPPGISKNIQYF.

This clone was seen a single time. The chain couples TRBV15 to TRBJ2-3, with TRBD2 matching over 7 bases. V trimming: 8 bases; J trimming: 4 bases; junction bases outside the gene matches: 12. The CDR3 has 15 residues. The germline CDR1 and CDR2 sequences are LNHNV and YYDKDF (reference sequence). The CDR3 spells CATGKGRGGADTQYF. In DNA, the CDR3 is TGTGCCACCGGTAAGGGGAGGGGTGGCGCAGATACGCAGTATTTT.

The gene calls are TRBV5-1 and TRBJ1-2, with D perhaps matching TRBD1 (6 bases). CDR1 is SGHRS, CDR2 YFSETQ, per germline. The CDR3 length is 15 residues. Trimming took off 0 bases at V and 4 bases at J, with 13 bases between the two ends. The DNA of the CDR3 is TGCGCCAGCAGCTTGGTAACTCCACAGGGCTATGGCTACACCTTC. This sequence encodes CASSLVTPQGYGYTF.

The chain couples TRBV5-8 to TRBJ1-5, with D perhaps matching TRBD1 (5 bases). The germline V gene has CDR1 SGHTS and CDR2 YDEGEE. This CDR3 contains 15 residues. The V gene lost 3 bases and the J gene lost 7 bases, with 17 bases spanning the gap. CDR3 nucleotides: TGTGCCAGCAGCTGGATTGGGCAGGGAGGACAGCCCCAGCATTTT. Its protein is CASSWIGQGGQPQHF.

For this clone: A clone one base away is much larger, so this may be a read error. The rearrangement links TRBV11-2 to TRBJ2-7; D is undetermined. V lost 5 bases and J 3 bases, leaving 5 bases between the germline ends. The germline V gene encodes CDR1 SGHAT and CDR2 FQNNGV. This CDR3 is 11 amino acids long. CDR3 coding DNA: TGTGCCAGCAGCCTCAACTACGAGCAGTACTTC. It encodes CASSLNYEQYF.

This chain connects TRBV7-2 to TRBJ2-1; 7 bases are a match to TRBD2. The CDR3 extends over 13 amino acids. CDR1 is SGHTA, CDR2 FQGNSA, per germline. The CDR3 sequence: CAIGLRENNEQFF. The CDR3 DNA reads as TGTGCTATCGGTTTGCGGGAGAACAATGAGCAGTTCTTC.

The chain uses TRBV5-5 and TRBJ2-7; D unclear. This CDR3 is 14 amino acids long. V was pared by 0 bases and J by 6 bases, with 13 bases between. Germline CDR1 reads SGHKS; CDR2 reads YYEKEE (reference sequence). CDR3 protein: CASSLAATGLEQYF. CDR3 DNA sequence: TGTGCCAGCAGCTTGGCGGCAACGGGTCTCGAGCAGTACTTC.

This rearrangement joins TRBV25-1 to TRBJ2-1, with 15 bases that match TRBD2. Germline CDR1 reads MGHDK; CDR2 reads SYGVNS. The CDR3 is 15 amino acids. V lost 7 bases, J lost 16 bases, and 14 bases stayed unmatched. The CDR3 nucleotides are TGTGCCAGCATTGGACAGAAGGGACTAGCGGGAGGAAAATTCTTC. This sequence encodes CASIGQKGLAGGKFF. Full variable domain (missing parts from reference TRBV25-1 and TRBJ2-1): EADIYQTPRYLVIGTGKKITLECSQTMGHDKMYWYQQDPGMELHLIHYSYGVNSTEKGDLSSESTVSRIRTEHFPLTLESARPSHTSQYLCASIGQKGLAGGKFFGPGTRLTVL.

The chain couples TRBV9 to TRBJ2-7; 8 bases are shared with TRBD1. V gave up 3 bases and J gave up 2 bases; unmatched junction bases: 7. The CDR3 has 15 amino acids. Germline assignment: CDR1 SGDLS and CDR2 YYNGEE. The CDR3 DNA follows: TGTGCCAGCAGCGCGGGACAGGTCGGAACCTACGAGCAGTACTTC. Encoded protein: CASSAGQVGTYEQYF.

The CDR3 DNA reads as TGCGCCAGCAGCCTTAGCGGGGGGGCAACCTACGAGCAGTACTTC. Protein sequence: CASSLSGGATYEQYF. The gene calls are TRBV4-1 and TRBJ2-7; the match to TRBD2 covers 11 bases. This CDR3 contains 15 residues. The trim removed 4 bases at V and 2 bases at J, leaving 4 bases unmatched. Germline loops: CDR1 MGHRA, CDR2 YSYEKL.

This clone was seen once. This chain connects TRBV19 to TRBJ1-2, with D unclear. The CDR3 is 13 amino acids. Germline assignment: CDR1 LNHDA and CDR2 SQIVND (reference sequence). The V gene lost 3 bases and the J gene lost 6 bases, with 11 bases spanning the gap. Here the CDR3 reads CASSMGGFDGYTF. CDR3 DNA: TGTGCCAGTAGTATGGGAGGCTTCGATGGCTACACCTTC.

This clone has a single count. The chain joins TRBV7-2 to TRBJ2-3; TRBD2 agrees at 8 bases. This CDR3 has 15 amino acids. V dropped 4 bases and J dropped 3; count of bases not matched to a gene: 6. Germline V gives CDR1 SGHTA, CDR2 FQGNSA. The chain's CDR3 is CASSSRGGSTDTQYF. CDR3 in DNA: TGTGCCAGCAGCTCCCGGGGGGGGTCAACAGATACGCAGTATTTT. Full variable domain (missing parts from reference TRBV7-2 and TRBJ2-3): GAGVSQSPSNKVTEKGKDVELRCDPISGHTALYWYRQSLGQGLEFLIYFQGNSAPDKSGLPSDRFSAERTGGSVSTLTIQRTQQEDSAVYLCASSSRGGSTDTQYFGPGTRLTVL.

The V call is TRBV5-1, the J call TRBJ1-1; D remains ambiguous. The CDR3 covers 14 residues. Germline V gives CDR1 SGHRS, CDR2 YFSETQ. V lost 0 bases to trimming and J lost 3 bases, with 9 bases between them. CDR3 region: CASSLAKGDTEAFF. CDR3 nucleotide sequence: TGCGCCAGCAGCTTGGCCAAGGGAGACACTGAAGCTTTCTTT.

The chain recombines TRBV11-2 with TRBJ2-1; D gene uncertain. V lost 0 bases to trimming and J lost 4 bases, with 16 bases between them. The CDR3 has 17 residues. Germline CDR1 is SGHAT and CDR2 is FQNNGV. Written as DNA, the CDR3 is TGTGCCAGCAGCTTAGACTCGGACCATCCTATATACAATGAGCAGTTCTTC. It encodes CASSLDSDHPIYNEQFF. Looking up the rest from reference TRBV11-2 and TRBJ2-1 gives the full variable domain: EAGVAQSPRYKIIEKRQSVAFWCNPISGHATLYWYQQILGQGPKLLIQFQNNGVVDDSQLPKDRFSAERLKGVDSTLKIQPAKLEDSAVYLCASSLDSDHPIYNEQFFGPGTRLTVL.

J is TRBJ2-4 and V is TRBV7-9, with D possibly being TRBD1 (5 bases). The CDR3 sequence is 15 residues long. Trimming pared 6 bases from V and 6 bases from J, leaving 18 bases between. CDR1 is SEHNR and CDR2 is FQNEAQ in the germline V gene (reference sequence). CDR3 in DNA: TGTGCCAGCAGTCCCCCCTCAGGGTTCCCAAACATTCAGTACTTC. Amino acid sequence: CASSPPSGFPNIQYF. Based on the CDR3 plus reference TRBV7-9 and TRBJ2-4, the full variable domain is DTGVSQNPRHKITKRGQNVTFRCDPISEHNRLYWYRQTLGQGPEFLTYFQNEAQLEKSRLLSDRFSAERPKGSFSTLEIQRTEQGDSAMYLCASSPPSGFPNIQYFGAGTRLSVL.

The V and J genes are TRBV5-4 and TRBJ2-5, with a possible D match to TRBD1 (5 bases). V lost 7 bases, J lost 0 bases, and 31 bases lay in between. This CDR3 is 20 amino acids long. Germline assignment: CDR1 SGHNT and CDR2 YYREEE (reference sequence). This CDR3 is CASGMDIGLMMGRDQETQYF. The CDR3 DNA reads TGTGCCAGCGGGATGGATATAGGGTTGATGATGGGCAGGGACCAAGAGACCCAGTACTTC.

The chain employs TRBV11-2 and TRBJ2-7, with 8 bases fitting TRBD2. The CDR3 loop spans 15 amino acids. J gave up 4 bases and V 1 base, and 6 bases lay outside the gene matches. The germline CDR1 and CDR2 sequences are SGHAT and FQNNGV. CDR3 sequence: CASSLGRTSGYEQYF. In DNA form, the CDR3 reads TGTGCCAGCAGCTTAGGTAGAACTAGCGGTTACGAGCAGTACTTC. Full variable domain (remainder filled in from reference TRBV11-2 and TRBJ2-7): EAGVAQSPRYKIIEKRQSVAFWCNPISGHATLYWYQQILGQGPKLLIQFQNNGVVDDSQLPKDRFSAERLKGVDSTLKIQPAKLEDSAVYLCASSLGRTSGYEQYFGPGTRLTVT.

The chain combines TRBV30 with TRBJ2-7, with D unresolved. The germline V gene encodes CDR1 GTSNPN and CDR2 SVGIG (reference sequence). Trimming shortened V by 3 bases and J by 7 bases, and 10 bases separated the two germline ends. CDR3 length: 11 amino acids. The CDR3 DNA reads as TGTGCCTGGAGCCCCTTAAAGGAGCAGTACTTC. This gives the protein CAWSPLKEQYF.

DNA of the CDR3: TGCGCCAGCAGCCCCCAGACAGGGTTGGGAGAGACCCAGTACTTC. Translating gives CASSPQTGLGETQYF. The chain links TRBV4-1 to TRBJ2-5; TRBD1 matches 7 bases. The CDR3 loop spans 15 amino acids. Germline V gives CDR1 MGHRA, CDR2 YSYEKL. The ends lost 4 bases at V and 4 bases at J; junction bases unmatched: 9.